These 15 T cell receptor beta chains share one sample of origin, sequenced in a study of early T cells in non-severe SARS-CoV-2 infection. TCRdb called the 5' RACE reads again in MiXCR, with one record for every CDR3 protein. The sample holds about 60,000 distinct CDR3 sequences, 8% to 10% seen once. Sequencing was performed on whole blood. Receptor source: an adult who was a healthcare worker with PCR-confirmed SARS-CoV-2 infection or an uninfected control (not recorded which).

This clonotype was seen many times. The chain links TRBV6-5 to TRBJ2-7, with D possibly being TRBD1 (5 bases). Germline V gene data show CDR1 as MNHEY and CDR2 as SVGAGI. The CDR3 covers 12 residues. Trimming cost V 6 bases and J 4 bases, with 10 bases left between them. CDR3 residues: CASRSQGYEQYV. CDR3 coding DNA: TGTGCCAGCAGATCTCAGGGATACGAGCAGTACGTC.

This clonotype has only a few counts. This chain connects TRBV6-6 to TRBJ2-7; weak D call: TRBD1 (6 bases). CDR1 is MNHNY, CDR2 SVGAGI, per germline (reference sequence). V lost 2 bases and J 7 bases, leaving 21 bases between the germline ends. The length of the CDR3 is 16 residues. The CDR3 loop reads CASSYGYRETSGEQYV. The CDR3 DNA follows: TGTGCCAGCAGTTACGGTTACAGGGAGACGAGTGGAGAGCAGTACGTC.

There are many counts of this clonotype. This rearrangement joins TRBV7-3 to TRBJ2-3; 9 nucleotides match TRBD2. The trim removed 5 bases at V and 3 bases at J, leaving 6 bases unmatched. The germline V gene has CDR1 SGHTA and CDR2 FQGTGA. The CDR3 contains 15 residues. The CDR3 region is CASSTQSGGTDTQYF. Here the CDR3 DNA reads TGTGCCAGCAGCACACAAAGCGGGGGGACAGATACGCAGTATTTT.

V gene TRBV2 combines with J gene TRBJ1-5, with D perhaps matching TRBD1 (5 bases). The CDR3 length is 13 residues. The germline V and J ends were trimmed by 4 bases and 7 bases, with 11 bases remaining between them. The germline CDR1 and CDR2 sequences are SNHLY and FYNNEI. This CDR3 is CASSAGVGQPQHF. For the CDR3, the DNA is TGTGCCAGCAGTGCGGGGGTTGGCCAGCCCCAGCATTTT.

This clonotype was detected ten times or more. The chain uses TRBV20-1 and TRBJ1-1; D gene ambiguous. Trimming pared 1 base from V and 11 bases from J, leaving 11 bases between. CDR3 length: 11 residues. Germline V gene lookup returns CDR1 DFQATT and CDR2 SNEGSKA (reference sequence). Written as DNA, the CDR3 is TGCAGTGCTAGAGGAGATGCTGCGGCTTTCTTT. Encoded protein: CSARGDAAAFF.

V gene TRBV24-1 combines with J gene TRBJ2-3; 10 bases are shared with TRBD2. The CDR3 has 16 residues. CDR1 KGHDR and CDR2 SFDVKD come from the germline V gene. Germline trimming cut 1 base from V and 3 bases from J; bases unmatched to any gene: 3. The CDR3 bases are TGTGCCACCAGTGATTTAGCGGGGGGGCCGACAGATACGCAGTATTTT. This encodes CATSDLAGGPTDTQYF.

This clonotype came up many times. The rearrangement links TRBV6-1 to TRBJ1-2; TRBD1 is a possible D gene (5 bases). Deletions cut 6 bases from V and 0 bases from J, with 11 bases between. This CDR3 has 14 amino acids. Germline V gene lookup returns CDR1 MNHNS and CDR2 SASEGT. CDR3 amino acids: CASSDRASNYGYTF. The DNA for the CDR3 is TGTGCCAGCAGCGACAGAGCCTCTAACTATGGCTACACCTTC.

The CDR3 DNA is TGTGCCAGCAGTGTCGCCGGGGAGCTGTTTTTT. Translating it yields CASSVAGELFF. The chain uses TRBV2 and TRBJ2-2; the D is unclear. The CDR3 length is 11 residues. Trimming pared 4 bases from V and 6 bases from J, leaving 3 bases between. The germline CDR1 and CDR2 sequences are SNHLY and FYNNEI.

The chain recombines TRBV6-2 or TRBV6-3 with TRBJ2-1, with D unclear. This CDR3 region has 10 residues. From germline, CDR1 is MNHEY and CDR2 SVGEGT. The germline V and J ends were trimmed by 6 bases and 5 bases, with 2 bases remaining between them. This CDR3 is CASRHNEQFF. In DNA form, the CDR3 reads TGTGCCAGCAGGCACAATGAGCAGTTCTTC.

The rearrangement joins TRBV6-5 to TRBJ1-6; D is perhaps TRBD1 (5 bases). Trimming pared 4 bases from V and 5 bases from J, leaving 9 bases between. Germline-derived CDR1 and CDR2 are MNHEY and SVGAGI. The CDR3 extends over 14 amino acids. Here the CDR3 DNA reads TGTGCCAGCAGTTCATGGGGGGATAATTCACCCCTCCACTTT. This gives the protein CASSSWGDNSPLHF.

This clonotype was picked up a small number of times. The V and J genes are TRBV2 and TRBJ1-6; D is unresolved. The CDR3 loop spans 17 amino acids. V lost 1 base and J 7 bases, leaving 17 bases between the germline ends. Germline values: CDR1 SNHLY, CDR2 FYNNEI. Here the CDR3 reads CASSEVSARAGNSPLHF. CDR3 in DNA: TGTGCCAGCAGTGAAGTATCGGCCCGCGCCGGCAATTCACCCCTCCACTTT.

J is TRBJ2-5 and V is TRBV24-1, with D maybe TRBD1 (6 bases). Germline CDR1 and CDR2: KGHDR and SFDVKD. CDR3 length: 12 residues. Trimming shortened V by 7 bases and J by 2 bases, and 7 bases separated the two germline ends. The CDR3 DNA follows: TGTGCCACCAGGGGGGCTCAAGAGACCCAGTACTTC. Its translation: CATRGAQETQYF.

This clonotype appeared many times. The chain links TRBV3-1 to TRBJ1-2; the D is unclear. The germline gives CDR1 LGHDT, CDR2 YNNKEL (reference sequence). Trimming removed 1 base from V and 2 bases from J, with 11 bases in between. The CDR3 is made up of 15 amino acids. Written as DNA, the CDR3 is TGTGCCAGCAGCCAAGTAGGAGAGAAAAACTATGGCTACACCTTC. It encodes CASSQVGEKNYGYTF.

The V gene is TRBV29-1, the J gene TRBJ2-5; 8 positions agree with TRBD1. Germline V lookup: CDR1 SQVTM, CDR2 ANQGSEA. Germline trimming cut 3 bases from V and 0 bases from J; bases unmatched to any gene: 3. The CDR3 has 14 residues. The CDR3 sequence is CSVDGTGYQETQYF. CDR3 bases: TGCAGCGTTGACGGGACAGGCTACCAAGAGACCCAGTACTTC.

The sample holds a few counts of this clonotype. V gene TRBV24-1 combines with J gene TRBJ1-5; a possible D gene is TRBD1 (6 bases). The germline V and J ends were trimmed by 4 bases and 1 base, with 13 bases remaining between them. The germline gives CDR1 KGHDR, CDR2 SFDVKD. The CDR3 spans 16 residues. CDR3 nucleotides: TGTGCCACCAGTGACCCCCCGGACAGAAGCAATCAGCCCCAGCATTTT. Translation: CATSDPPDRSNQPQHF.